This T cell receptor beta chain appears in the sequencing data of a study of blood T cell repertoires in COVID-19. About the study: Sample material is recorded as cDNA or gDNA derived from T cells, B-cell-depleted T cells, or PBMCs.

This clone came up a few times. Sequencing was performed with immunoSEQ multiplex PCR; in TCRdb, only in-frame clones are kept and a portion is missing. The sample lists about 26,000 clones; around 61% were seen once. This CDR3 contains 14 residues. V is TRBV21-1 and J is TRBJ2-1; the table's D call TRBD2 went unverified against the DNA. TRBV21-1 is an annotated pseudogene. The sequence came from a man aged 60 to 75 with active or convalescent COVID-19. Material for sequencing was peripheral blood. CDR3 in DNA: TGTGCCAGCAGCCGCGGGAGCTCCTACAATGAGCAGTTCTTC. This encodes CASSRGSSYNEQFF.